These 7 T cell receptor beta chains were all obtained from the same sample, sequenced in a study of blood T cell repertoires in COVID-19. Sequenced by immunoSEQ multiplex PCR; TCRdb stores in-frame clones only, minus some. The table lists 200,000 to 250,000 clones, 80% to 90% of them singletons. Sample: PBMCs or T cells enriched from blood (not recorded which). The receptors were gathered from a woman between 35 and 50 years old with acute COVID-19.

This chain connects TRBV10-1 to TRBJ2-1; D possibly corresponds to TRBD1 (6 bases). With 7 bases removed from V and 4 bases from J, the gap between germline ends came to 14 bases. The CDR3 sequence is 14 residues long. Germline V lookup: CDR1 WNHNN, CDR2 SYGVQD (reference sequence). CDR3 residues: CASTDRILYNEQFF. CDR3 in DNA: TGCGCCAGCACCGACAGGATCCTATACAATGAGCAGTTCTTC.

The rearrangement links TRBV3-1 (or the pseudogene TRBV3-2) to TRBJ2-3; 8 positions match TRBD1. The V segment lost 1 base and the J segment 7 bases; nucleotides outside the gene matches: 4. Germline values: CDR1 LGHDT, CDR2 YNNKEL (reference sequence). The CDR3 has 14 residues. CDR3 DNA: TGTGCCAGCAGCCAAGTAGACAGGGGTTATACGCAGTATTTT. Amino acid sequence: CASSQVDRGYTQYF.

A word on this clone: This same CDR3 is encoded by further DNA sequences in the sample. The CDR3 nucleotides read TGTGCCAGCAAGCCACCCACTCGCGGTTTAGGTCAGTACTTC. This translates into CASKPPTRGLGQYF. The rearrangement joins TRBV28 to TRBJ2-7; D is unclear. Trimming stripped 7 bases from V and 10 bases from J, with 23 bases between. The germline V gene encodes CDR1 MDHEN and CDR2 SYDVKM. This CDR3 region has 14 residues.

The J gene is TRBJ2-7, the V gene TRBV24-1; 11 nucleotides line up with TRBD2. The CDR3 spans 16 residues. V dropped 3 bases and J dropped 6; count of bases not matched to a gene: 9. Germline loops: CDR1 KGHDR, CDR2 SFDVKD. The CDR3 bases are TGTGCCACCAGTGATCCGAGAACTAGCGGGAGCACCGAGCAGTACTTC. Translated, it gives CATSDPRTSGSTEQYF.

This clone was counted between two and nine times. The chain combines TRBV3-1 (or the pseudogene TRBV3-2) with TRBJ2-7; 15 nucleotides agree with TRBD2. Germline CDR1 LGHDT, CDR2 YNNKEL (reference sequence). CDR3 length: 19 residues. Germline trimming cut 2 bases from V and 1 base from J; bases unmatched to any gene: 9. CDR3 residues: CASSQYGTSGRRPSYEQYF. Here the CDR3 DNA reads TGTGCCAGCAGCCAATACGGGACTAGCGGGAGGAGGCCTTCCTACGAGCAGTACTTC.

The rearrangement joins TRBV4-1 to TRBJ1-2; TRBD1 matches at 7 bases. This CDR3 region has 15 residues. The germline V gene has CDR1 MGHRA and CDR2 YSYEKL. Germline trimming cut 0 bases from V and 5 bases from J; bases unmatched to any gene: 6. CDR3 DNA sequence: TGCGCCAGCAGCCAAGAGCGGGACAGATATTATGGCTACACCTTC. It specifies CASSQERDRYYGYTF.

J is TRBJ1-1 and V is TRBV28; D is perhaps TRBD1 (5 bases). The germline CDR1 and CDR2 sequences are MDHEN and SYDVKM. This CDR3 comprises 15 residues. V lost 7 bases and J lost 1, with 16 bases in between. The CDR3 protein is CASTVGATGNTEAFF. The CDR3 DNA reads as TGTGCCAGCACCGTGGGCGCCACAGGGAACACTGAAGCTTTCTTT. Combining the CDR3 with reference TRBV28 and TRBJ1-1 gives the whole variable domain DVKVTQSSRYLVKRTGEKVFLECVQDMDHENMFWYRQDPGLGLRLIYFSYDVKMKEKGDIPEGYSVSREKKERFSLILESASTNQTSMYLCASTVGATGNTEAFFGQGTRLTVV.